This T cell receptor (beta chain) emerged from a study of T-cell memory formation after mild COVID-19. A remark on this clonotype: The antigen remains undetermined.

CDR1 and CDR2 from the germline V gene are SQVTM and ANQGSEA. The CDR3 consists of 15 residues. The V gene lost 6 bases and the J gene lost 6 bases, with 22 bases spanning the gap. The authors produced TCR alpha and TCR beta cDNA libraries with sample barcodes and UMIs by 5'RACE using constant-segment primers. TCRdb recomputed calls from the 5' RACE reads with MiXCR, one row per CDR3 protein. Among 450,000 to 650,000 distinct CDR3 sequences listed, under 20% were seen once. Notes on the study in general: Whether second-wave clones peaking at day 37 were SARS-CoV-2 specific went unconfirmed. Cross-reactive memory appears to have joined, as suggested by some responding clones showing up in pre-infection memory. Contracting CD4+ clones lay largely in CM and EM, with CD8+ ones residing in EMRA.

Sequencing was done on a sample of PBMCs or a T cell subset sorted from them (not recorded which). The chain joins TRBV29-1 to TRBJ2-3, with D possibly TRBD2 on 6 matching bases. This sequence was found in an adult woman who had mild COVID-19 (a few samples of this study predate the infection). Cell type and time point are not known. CDR3 amino acids: CSVATKLALGDTQYF. CDR3 nucleotide sequence: TGCAGCGTCGCGACCAAACTAGCCCTGGGGGATACGCAGTATTTT.